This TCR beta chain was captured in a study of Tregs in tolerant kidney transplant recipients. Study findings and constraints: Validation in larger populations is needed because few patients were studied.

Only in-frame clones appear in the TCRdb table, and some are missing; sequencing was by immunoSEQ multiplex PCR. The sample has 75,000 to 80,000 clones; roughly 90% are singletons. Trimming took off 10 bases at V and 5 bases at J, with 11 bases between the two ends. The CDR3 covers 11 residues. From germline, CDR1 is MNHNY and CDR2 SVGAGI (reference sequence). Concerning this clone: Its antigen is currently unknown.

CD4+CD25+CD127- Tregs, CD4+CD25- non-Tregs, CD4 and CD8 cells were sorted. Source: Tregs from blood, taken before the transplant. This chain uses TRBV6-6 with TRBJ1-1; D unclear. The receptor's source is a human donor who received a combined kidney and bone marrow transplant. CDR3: CATLSRTEAFF. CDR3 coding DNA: TGTGCCACCTTATCGAGGACTGAAGCTTTCTTT.